These 18 T cell receptor beta chains were all obtained from the same sample, sequenced in a study of monozygotic twins with inflammatory bowel disease. TCRdb re-called the 5' RACE reads and shows each CDR3 protein once, DNA omitted. This table holds roughly 160,000 distinct CDR3 sequences. Sequenced sample: blood. These receptors were collected from a human donor with ulcerative colitis or Crohn's disease, or a healthy co-twin of an affected twin (not recorded which).

The chain carries TRBV5-1 and TRBJ1-1; TCRdb names TRBD1, which stays unverified in the absence of DNA. Germline values: CDR1 SGHRS, CDR2 YFSETQ. This CDR3 is built from 14 residues. CDR3: CASREPGRGTEAFF. The complete variable domain, with remaining parts taken from reference TRBV5-1 and TRBJ1-1, reads KAGVTQTPRYLIKTRGQQVTLSCSPISGHRSVSWYQQTPGQGLQFLFEYFSETQRNKGNFPGRFSGRQFSNSRSEMNVSTLELGDSALYLCASREPGRGTEAFFGQGTRLTVV.

This chain joins TRBV20-1 and TRBJ2-1; TCRdb calls TRBD2, which cannot be checked without DNA. Germline V CDR1 and CDR2: DFQATT, SNEGSKA (reference sequence). This CDR3 spans 15 amino acids. CDR3 residues: CSARDRLAGGNEQFF.

This CDR3 is CATSRVTGNEQFF. The chain has TRBV15 and TRBJ2-1. CDR1 LNHNV and CDR2 YYDKDF come from the germline V gene (reference sequence). The CDR3 consists of 13 residues.

The J gene is TRBJ2-1, the V gene TRBV11-2. The CDR3 covers 14 residues. In germline, CDR1 is SGHAT, CDR2 FQNNGV. CDR3 protein: CASSLMEGINEQFF.

This chain links TRBV7-9 with TRBJ2-7; TCRdb's D gene call, TRBD1, goes unchecked for lack of DNA. Germline V gives CDR1 SEHNR, CDR2 FQNEAQ (reference sequence). The CDR3 has 16 residues. The CDR3 loop reads CASSNPSGTGVYEQYF.

The V gene is TRBV7-9, the J gene TRBJ2-5. Germline CDR1 reads SEHNR; CDR2 reads FQNEAQ (reference sequence). The CDR3 spans 14 residues. CDR3 sequence reads: CASSSQTSQETQYF.

The chain combines TRBV3-1 with TRBJ1-3. Per germline, CDR1 LGHDT and CDR2 YNNKEL (reference sequence). This CDR3 is built from 15 residues. The CDR3 spells CASSQDSSSGNTIYF.

The chain is built from TRBV3-1 and TRBJ2-7. The CDR3 runs to 12 residues. CDR1 LGHDT and CDR2 YNNKEL come from the germline V gene (reference sequence). The CDR3 sequence: CASSQDLGKQYF.

The chain uses TRBV7-3 and TRBJ2-1; TCRdb designates TRBD2, a call that cannot be tested without DNA. The CDR3 runs 15 residues. Looked up from germline, CDR1 is SGHTA and CDR2 is FQGTGA. The CDR3 region is CASSASGGAYNEQFF.

V and J are TRBV29-1 and TRBJ1-3. CDR3 length: 13 amino acids. The germline V gene encodes CDR1 SQVTM and CDR2 ANQGSEA. CDR3 amino acids: CSVRMVSGNTIYF.

This sequence joins TRBV12-3 or TRBV12-4 and TRBJ2-1; there is no DNA to check the TCRdb D call of TRBD1. CDR3 length: 15 residues. The CDR3: CASSLRTGVDNEQFF.

The chain joins TRBV4-3 to TRBJ1-5; no DNA is available, so the TRBD1 call from TCRdb remains unchecked. The CDR3 has 13 amino acids. Germline V gene data show CDR1 as LGHNA and CDR2 as YSLEER. The CDR3: CASSQEPGTPQHF.

The chain couples TRBV6-5 to TRBJ2-7. This CDR3 spans 16 amino acids. The V gene's germline CDR1 is MNHEY and CDR2 SVGAGI. CDR3 in amino acids: CASSYSTGGVSYEQYF.

The chain recombines TRBV6-5 with TRBJ1-2; the TCRdb call, TRBD1, lacks DNA for checking. There are 14 residues in the CDR3. Looked up from germline, CDR1 is MNHEY and CDR2 is SVGAGI. The CDR3 loop reads CASSYLDRGRGYTF.

The J gene is TRBJ2-2, the V gene TRBV19; the TRBD1 assignment by TCRdb is unverifiable without DNA. The CDR3 length is 17 residues. The germline CDR1 and CDR2 sequences are LNHDA and SQIVND (reference sequence). CDR3 residues: CASKLRGAGGSTGELFF.

The CDR3 here is CASSQGQGDSPLHF. The J gene is TRBJ1-6, the V gene TRBV4-3; as DNA is missing, the TRBD1 call by TCRdb cannot be tested. The CDR3 consists of 14 residues. Per the germline V gene, CDR1 is LGHNA and CDR2 is YSLEER.

The rearrangement joins TRBV5-1 to TRBJ2-1; the TCRdb D gene call, TRBD1, has no DNA to confirm it. The CDR3 has 16 amino acids. CDR1 is SGHRS, CDR2 YFSETQ, per germline. The CDR3 region is CASSIQPGGAHNEQFF. The whole variable domain, filled in from reference TRBV5-1 and TRBJ2-1, reads KAGVTQTPRYLIKTRGQQVTLSCSPISGHRSVSWYQQTPGQGLQFLFEYFSETQRNKGNFPGRFSGRQFSNSRSEMNVSTLELGDSALYLCASSIQPGGAHNEQFFGPGTRLTVL.

The J gene is TRBJ1-4, the V gene TRBV5-1; the D call of TRBD1 rests on TCRdb alone, since no DNA is present to check it. The germline V gene encodes CDR1 SGHRS and CDR2 YFSETQ. CDR3 length: 21 residues. CDR3 protein: CASSLEWPGQRNLQTNEKLFF.